This section outlines one T cell receptor beta chain sequence together with its context. Its antigen is still unknown. Base qualities are missing; no much larger clone stands one base away. The library was obtained by 5' RACE. A second PCR of about 6 to 12 cycles was run with a J-beta primer mix and a sample-barcoded 5' primer. A template-switch 5' adaptor carrying 12 random nucleotides introduced a unique molecular identifier onto each TCR beta cDNA molecule. Each sample yielded at least 2.5 million CDR3-containing paired-end reads. The Mint cDNA synthesis kit, primed by a TRBC-specific oligonucleotide, was used to synthesize first-strand cDNA from all RNA. After uracil-DNA glycosylase treatment, a first 18-cycle PCR used universal primers M1SS and BC2_uni_R on all cDNA. The original methods were these. For normalization, 1 million high-quality reads were randomly selected from each sample, with every read carrying a distinct molecular identifier. Instead of being binned into consensus sequences, reads that shared molecular identifiers were thrown out. MiTCR, set to a Q25 quality threshold and the strictest error-elimination algorithm, was used for CDR3 identification, clonotype clustering and error correction. A nonparametric unseen species model with Euler transformation was used to estimate lower-bound total TCR beta diversity. TCRdb trimmed public reads at Q25 via fastp, called clones via MiXCR and kept in-frame beta chains. Each entry merges the rows of one CDR3 protein and shows their most common DNA and genes. For this entry, the V and J calls and clone size follow TCRdb and not the study's own pipeline. The sample table records around 2 million distinct CDR3 sequences; roughly two fifths of these occur just once. Together, the top ten hold around 23% of the sample.

The record originates from a study of blood T cells in healthy people across ages (dated by TCRdb to the mid-2010s). At the level of the whole study: Template switching captured roughly one uniquely barcoded TCR beta cDNA molecule per two T cells in model experiments. The study measured age-related changes in TCR beta repertoire diversity using deep sequencing normalized with unique cDNA molecular identifiers. Four age groups were formed from the donors: young (average about 17 years), middle-aged (around 39), aged (roughly 56) and long-lived (around 82). The study analyzed two additional independent replicas of 1 million unique cDNA reads from the same blood draw for two donors, one aged 18 to 30 and one aged 80 or older. To avoid experimental bias, donors of different ages were spread randomly across the sequencing lanes.

Donors were 40 or so systemically healthy Caucasian individuals from Russia aged roughly 6 to 90 years. About 9.1 milliliters of peripheral blood were collected from each donor into EDTA-treated Vacutainer tubes. Ficoll-Paque density-gradient centrifugation was used to isolate PBMCs, with at least 6 million obtained per sample. Trizol reagent was used to extract total RNA from PBMCs, with at least 6 micrograms per sample. For every donor, an aliquot of PBMCs went through flow cytometry to measure the percentages of naive CD45RAhigh/CD27high T cells. General findings and caveats noted by the study authors: Estimates of total diversity based on one million sequenced T cells were considered lower bounds and underestimates. The percentage of naive T cells measured by flow cytometry correlated strongly with observed TCR beta diversity. Conclusive comparison of naive and antigen-experienced compartments was prevented by the profiling of bulk unsorted PBMCs. Compared with the aged group, more naive CD4+ T cells, fewer expanded clones and increased TCR diversity were shown by the long-lived group, suggesting age selection. Because donor CMV infection status was unknown, age-related changes in expanded clonotypes were potentially confounded. Observed TCR beta diversity per million T cells fell roughly linearly with age, and a significant reduction was already apparent by age approximately 40.

Spanning cysteine to phenylalanine, the CDR3 consists of 15 amino acids. Just the 45-base CDR3 DNA is kept, in frame starting at base 1. Relative to germline, V is missing 7 bases and J is missing 8 bases, with 12 bases of the junction outside any gene match. The sample taken for sequencing was blood. This clonotype was sampled from a human donor in good health. This sequence uses TRBV12-3 or TRBV12-4 and TRBJ2-1, with 9 bases in between that match TRBD2. The nucleotide sequence reads TGTGCCAGCACCCTAGGGGCGGGGGGGAGAGATGAGCAGTTCTTC. The translation is CASTLGAGGRDEQFF.